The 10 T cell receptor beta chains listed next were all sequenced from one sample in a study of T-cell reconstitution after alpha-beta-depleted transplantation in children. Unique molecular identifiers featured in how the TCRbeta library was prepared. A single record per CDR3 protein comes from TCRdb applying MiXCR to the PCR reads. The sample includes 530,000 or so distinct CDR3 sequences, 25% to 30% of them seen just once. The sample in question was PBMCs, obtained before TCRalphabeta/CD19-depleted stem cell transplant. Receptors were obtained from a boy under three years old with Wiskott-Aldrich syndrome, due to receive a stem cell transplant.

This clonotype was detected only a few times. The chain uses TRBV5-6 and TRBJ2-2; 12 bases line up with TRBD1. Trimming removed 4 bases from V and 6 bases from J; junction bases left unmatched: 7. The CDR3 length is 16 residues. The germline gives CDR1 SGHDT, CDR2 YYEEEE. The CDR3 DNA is TGTGCCAGCAGCACACGGGACAGGGGGCGATCCGGGGAGCTGTTTTTT. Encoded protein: CASSTRDRGRSGELFF. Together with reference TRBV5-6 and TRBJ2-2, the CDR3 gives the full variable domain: DAGVTQSPTHLIKTRGQQVTLRCSPKSGHDTVSWYQQALGQGPQFIFQYYEEEERQRGNFPDRFSGHQFPNYSSELNVNALLLGDSALYLCASSTRDRGRSGELFFGEGSRLTVL.

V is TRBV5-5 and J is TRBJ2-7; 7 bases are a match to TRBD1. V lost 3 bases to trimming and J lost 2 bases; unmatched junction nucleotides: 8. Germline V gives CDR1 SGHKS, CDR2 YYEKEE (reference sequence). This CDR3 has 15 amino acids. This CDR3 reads CASSSLLTGTYEQYF. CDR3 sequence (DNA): TGTGCCAGCAGCTCCCTGCTGACAGGGACCTACGAGCAGTACTTC. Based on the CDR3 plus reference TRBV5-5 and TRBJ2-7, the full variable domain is DAGVTQSPTHLIKTRGQQVTLRCSPISGHKSVSWYQQVLGQGPQFIFQYYEKEERGRGNFPDRFSARQFPNYSSELNVNALLLGDSALYLCASSSLLTGTYEQYFGPGTRLTVT.

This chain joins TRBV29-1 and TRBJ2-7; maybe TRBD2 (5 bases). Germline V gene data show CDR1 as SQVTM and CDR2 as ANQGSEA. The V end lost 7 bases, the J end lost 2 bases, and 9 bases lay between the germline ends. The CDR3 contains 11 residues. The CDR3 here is CSGVLAYEQYF. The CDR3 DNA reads TGCAGCGGGGTACTAGCCTACGAGCAGTACTTC.

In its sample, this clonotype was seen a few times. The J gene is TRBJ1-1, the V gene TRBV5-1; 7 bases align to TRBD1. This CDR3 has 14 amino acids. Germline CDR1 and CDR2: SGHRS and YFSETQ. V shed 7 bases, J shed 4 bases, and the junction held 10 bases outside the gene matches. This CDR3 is CASGLDTGATEAFF. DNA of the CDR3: TGCGCCAGCGGGTTAGATACAGGGGCCACTGAAGCTTTCTTT.

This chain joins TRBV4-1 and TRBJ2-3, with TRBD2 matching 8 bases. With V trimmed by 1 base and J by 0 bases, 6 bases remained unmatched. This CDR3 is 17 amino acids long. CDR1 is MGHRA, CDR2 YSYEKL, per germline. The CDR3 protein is CASSQVQSSGSTDTQYF. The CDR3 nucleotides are TGCGCCAGCAGCCAAGTCCAATCTAGCGGGAGCACAGATACGCAGTATTTT.

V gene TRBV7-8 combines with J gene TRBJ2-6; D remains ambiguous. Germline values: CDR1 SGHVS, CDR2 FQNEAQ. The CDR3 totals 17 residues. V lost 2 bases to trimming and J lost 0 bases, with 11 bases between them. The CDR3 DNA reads TGTGCCAGCAGCTTATCGTTCCGGATCTCTGGGGCCAACGTCCTGACTTTC. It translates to CASSLSFRISGANVLTF.

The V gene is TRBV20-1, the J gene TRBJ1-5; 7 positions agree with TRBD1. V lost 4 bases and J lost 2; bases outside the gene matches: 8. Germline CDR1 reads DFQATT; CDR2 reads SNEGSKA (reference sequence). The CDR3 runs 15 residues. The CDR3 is CSATTGTARNQPQHF. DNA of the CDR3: TGCAGTGCTACCACCGGGACAGCACGCAATCAGCCCCAGCATTTT.

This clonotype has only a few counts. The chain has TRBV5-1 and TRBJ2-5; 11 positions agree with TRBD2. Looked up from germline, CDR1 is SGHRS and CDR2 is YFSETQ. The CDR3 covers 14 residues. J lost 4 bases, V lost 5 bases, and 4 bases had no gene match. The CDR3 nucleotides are TGCGCCAGCAGGTTACTAGCGGGAGCAGAGACCCAGTACTTC. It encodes CASRLLAGAETQYF. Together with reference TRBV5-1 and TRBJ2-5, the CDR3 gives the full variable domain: KAGVTQTPRYLIKTRGQQVTLSCSPISGHRSVSWYQQTPGQGLQFLFEYFSETQRNKGNFPGRFSGRQFSNSRSEMNVSTLELGDSALYLCASRLLAGAETQYFGPGTRLLVL.

For the CDR3, the DNA is TGTGCCAGCAGCTTATGGGACAGGGGGCTGCATACGCAGTATTTT. Residues: CASSLWDRGLHTQYF. The chain recombines TRBV7-4 with TRBJ2-3; 12 bases align to TRBD1. Germline CDR1 and CDR2: SGHVT and SQSDAQ. V lost 2 bases and J lost 7; bases outside the gene matches: 4. The CDR3 is 15 residues long.

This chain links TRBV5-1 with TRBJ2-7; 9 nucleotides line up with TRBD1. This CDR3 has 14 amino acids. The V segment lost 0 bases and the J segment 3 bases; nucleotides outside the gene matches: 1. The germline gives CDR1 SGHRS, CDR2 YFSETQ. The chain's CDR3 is CASSLGQGDYEQYF. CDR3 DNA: TGCGCCAGCAGCTTGGGACAGGGGGACTACGAGCAGTACTTC.